The clone carrying this TCR beta chain was detected only a few times. The sample comes from a study of response to subunit inactivated influenza vaccine. CDR3 length: 14 amino acids. V was pared by 6 bases and J by 7 bases, with 8 bases of the junction left unmatched. MiXCR was run by TCRdb on the RT-PCR reads, yielding one entry per CDR3 protein. Of about 500,000 distinct CDR3 sequences listed, 13% are singletons. The chain recombines TRBV12-3 or TRBV12-4 with TRBJ2-7; 11 bases match TRBD2. The receptor's source is a man between 45 and 60 years old who received an inactivated influenza vaccine. The sample was PBMCs from blood, taken more than 35 days after vaccination. CDR3 in DNA: TGTGCCAGCAGGCTTAGCGGGGGGGCAGGAGAGCAGTACTTC. As protein: CASRLSGGAGEQYF.